This T cell receptor (beta chain) was sequenced for a study of OX40 agonist ivuxolimab in advanced cancers. Study-wide points: More expanded clones were found, on average, in CD8+ than in CD4+ T cells.

Clones were sequenced by immunoSEQ multiplex PCR, and TCRdb holds only the in-frame ones, with some missing. The sample has some 70,000 clones, around 88% seen once; the top ten hold more than 2.5%. Trimming stripped 5 bases from V and 5 bases from J, with 15 bases between. Germline CDR1 reads MDHEN; CDR2 reads SYDVKM. The CDR3 is 14 amino acids. Worth noting for this clone: Its specificity is not known.

This receptor was identified in an adult with an advanced solid tumor such as melanoma, head and neck, liver or kidney cancer. The chain uses TRBV28 and TRBJ1-1; perhaps TRBD1 as D (6 bases). The source was CD4+ or CD8+ T cells sorted from blood, collected in a trial of the OX40 agonist ivuxolimab. This chain's CDR3 is CASSIKGGRTEAFF. In DNA, the CDR3 is TGTGCCAGCAGTATTAAGGGGGGAAGGACTGAAGCTTTCTTT. Together with reference TRBV28 and TRBJ1-1, the CDR3 gives the full variable domain: DVKVTQSSRYLVKRTGEKVFLECVQDMDHENMFWYRQDPGLGLRLIYFSYDVKMKEKGDIPEGYSVSREKKERFSLILESASTNQTSMYLCASSIKGGRTEAFFGQGTRLTVV.